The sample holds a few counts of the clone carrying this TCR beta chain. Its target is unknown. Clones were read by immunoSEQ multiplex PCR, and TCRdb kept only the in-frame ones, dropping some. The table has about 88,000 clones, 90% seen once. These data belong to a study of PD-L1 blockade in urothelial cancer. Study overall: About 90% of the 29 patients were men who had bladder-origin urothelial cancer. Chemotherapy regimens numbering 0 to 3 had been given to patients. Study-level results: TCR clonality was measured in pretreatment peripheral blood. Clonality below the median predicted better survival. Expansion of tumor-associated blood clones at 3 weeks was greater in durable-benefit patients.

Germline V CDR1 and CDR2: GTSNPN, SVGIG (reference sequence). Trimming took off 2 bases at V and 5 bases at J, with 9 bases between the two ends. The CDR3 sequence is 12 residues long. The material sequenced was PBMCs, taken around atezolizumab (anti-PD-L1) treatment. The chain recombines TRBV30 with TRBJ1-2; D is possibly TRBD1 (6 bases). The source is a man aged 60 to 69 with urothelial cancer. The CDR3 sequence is CAWSPRGYGYTF. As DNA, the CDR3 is TGTGCCTGGAGTCCCAGGGGTTATGGCTACACCTTC.